These 26 T cell receptor beta chains were all obtained from the same sample, sequenced in a study of CD8+CD57+ T cells in acquired aplastic anemia. Genomic DNA, the template, was used for profiling of the TCR beta VDJ and CDR3. Using its own MiXCR run on the reads, TCRdb lists one record per CDR3 protein. The repertoire has 89,000 or so distinct CDR3 sequences, roughly two thirds of them found once; the top ten carry about 62%. Only patients with CD8+CD57+ cell expansion on flow cytometry were chosen for sequencing. Sequencing was done on a sample of sorted CD4+, CD8+, or CD8+CD57+ T cells (not recorded which) from PBMCs. All receptors derive from a human donor with aplastic anemia.

This clonotype was detected only a few times. V is TRBV7-8 and J is TRBJ2-7, with unresolved D. V was shortened by 7 bases and J by 4 bases, with 17 bases between the two germline ends. The length of the CDR3 is 14 residues. The germline CDR1 and CDR2 sequences are SGHVS and FQNEAQ. This chain's CDR3 is CASTSSRESYEQYF. The CDR3 DNA reads as TGTGCCAGCACCTCCTCTCGCGAGAGTTACGAGCAGTACTTC.

This clonotype was found once. V usage is TRBV2 and J usage is TRBJ2-3; D gene uncertain. The CDR3 consists of 15 residues. V was pared by 7 bases and J by 5 bases, with 19 bases between. Germline CDR1 SNHLY, CDR2 FYNNEI. The CDR3 protein is CASNGQSRIRDTQYF. CDR3 sequence (DNA): TGTGCCAGCAACGGGCAGAGCCGCATCAGAGATACGCAGTATTTT.

The chain joins TRBV20-1 to TRBJ2-1; tentative D call: TRBD1 (6 bases). The V gene's germline CDR1 is DFQATT and CDR2 SNEGSKA (reference sequence). The CDR3 consists of 15 residues. V was cut by 2 bases and J by 3 bases, with 14 bases left in between. The CDR3 sequence is CSARPGQLNYNEQFF. CDR3 nucleotides: TGCAGTGCTAGACCAGGACAGCTTAACTACAATGAGCAGTTCTTC.

The chain uses TRBV4-3 and TRBJ1-2; no firm D call. This CDR3 region has 13 residues. V was pared by 1 base and J by 5 bases, with 8 bases between. Germline V gene sequence: CDR1 LGHNA, CDR2 YSLEER. CDR3 nucleotide sequence: TGCGCCAGCAGCCAAGCGACGGGTTATGGCTACACCTTC. Its translation: CASSQATGYGYTF.

This chain links TRBV7-6 with TRBJ2-7; 13 nucleotides align to TRBD2. The V gene's germline CDR1 is SGHVS and CDR2 FNYEAQ. This CDR3 comprises 15 residues. After removal of 5 bases from V and 5 bases from J, the junction contained 6 bases not matched to a gene. The DNA for the CDR3 is TGTGCCAGCAGCCCCGGGACTAGCGGGAACCACGAGCAGTACTTC. This codes for CASSPGTSGNHEQYF.

V usage is TRBV10-3 and J usage is TRBJ2-7, with D unclear. CDR3 length: 14 amino acids. V lost 0 bases to trimming and J lost 3 bases, with 9 bases between them. In germline, CDR1 is ENHRY, CDR2 SYGVKD. The CDR3 spells CAISESTFRYEQYF. The DNA for the CDR3 is TGTGCCATCAGTGAGTCGACATTTCGCTACGAGCAGTACTTC.

This clonotype has a single count. CDR3 DNA sequence: TGTGCCAGCAGTTTAGCGGCGGAATATGGCTACACCTTC. Translated: CASSLAAEYGYTF. This rearrangement joins TRBV12-3 or TRBV12-4 to TRBJ1-2; no clear D gene. The CDR3 extends over 13 amino acids. V was clipped by 0 bases and J by 5 bases, with 7 bases between them.

This clonotype was observed at least ten times. This chain's CDR3 is CASSQDFTGELFF. The CDR3 region has the DNA TGTGCCAGCAGCCAAGACTTCACCGGGGAGCTGTTTTTT. V and J are TRBV4-2 and TRBJ2-2; D uncertain. The V and J ends lost 0 bases and 4 bases respectively, with 3 bases between them. Germline CDR1 is LGHNA and CDR2 is YNFKEQ. The CDR3 consists of 13 residues.

This clonotype has a count of ten or more. The chain carries TRBV29-1 and TRBJ2-1, with 11 bases fitting TRBD2. The CDR3 is made up of 17 amino acids. In germline, CDR1 is SQVTM, CDR2 ANQGSEA. Trimming cost V 4 bases and J 10 bases; bases outside gene matches: 18. For the CDR3, the DNA is TGCAGCGTTGTCTGCGGGGGTAGCGGGGGGGCTCTTGGAGAGCAGTTCTTC. Protein sequence: CSVVCGGSGGALGEQFF.

In regard to this clonotype: Germline is not matched at one junction end, which may reflect a read error. This chain uses TRBV29-1 with TRBJ1-2; D not resolved. Per germline, CDR1 SQVTM and CDR2 ANQGSEA. CDR3 length: 10 residues. The CDR3 DNA reads as TGCAGCGTATCAACCCCCAGCGAGGGCTTC. Its translation: CSVSTPSEGF.

The genes are TRBV10-2 and TRBJ2-2, with TRBD2 matching over 8 bases. Germline V lookup: CDR1 WSHSY, CDR2 SAAADI. This CDR3 region has 15 residues. The ends lost 9 bases at V and 8 bases at J; junction bases unmatched: 14. The CDR3 sequence is CASFPGLGLSGELFF. The CDR3 DNA sequence: TGCGCCAGTTTTCCGGGACTAGGTCTGTCTGGGGAGCTGTTTTTT.

This rearrangement joins TRBV10-3 to TRBJ2-1; TRBD2 is a possible D gene (5 bases). The germline V gene has CDR1 ENHRY and CDR2 SYGVKD. Trimming shortened V by 0 bases and J by 10 bases, and 10 bases separated the two germline ends. The CDR3 totals 13 residues. The CDR3 DNA is TGTGCCATCAGTGAGTCCGGGAACGGAGAGCAGTTCTTC. Protein: CAISESGNGEQFF.

The V call is TRBV19, the J call TRBJ1-2; TRBD1 matches 8 bases. The germline CDR1 and CDR2 sequences are LNHDA and SQIVND (reference sequence). CDR3 length: 15 residues. With 5 bases clipped from V and 2 bases from J, the junction kept 7 bases outside the gene matches. CDR3 in amino acids: CASSPHRGSNYGYTF. The CDR3 DNA reads as TGTGCCAGTAGTCCCCACAGGGGGTCGAACTATGGCTACACCTTC.

The V call is TRBV7-3, the J call TRBJ2-3; D not certain. The CDR3 sequence is 13 residues long. CDR1 SGHTA and CDR2 FQGTGA come from the germline V gene. The V end was cut by 5 bases, the J end by 5 bases, with 11 bases between. This CDR3 is CASSTIPRDTQYF. The CDR3 region has the DNA TGTGCCAGCAGCACCATCCCCCGAGATACGCAGTATTTT.

The V call is TRBV24-1, the J call TRBJ2-1; D is unclear. There are 11 residues in the CDR3. The germline V gene has CDR1 KGHDR and CDR2 SFDVKD. V was trimmed by 7 bases and J by 8 bases, leaving 8 bases between them. CDR3: CATSLLHEQFF. CDR3 DNA sequence: TGTGCCACCAGCCTTCTGCATGAGCAGTTCTTC.

The V gene is TRBV10-3, the J gene TRBJ1-4; perhaps TRBD1 as D (5 bases). Trimming pared 10 bases from V and 3 bases from J, leaving 18 bases between. This CDR3 spans 15 amino acids. Looked up from germline, CDR1 is ENHRY and CDR2 is SYGVKD. The CDR3 DNA is TGTGCCACCAGAAACGGGGCGATCCCTAATGAAAAACTGTTTTTT. Protein: CATRNGAIPNEKLFF.

The chain links TRBV19 to TRBJ2-1; D is unclear. The CDR3 consists of 12 residues. CDR1 LNHDA and CDR2 SQIVND come from the germline V gene (reference sequence). V lost 1 base and J lost 8, with 6 bases in between. CDR3 bases: TGTGCCAGTAGTATAGGCGGTCATGAGCAGTTCTTC. Translated: CASSIGGHEQFF. The full variable domain, completed using reference TRBV19 and TRBJ2-1, is DGGITQSPKYLFRKEGQNVTLSCEQNLNHDAMYWYRQDPGQGLRLIYYSQIVNDFQKGDIAEGYSVSREKKESFPLTVTSAQKNPTAFYLCASSIGGHEQFFGPGTRLTVL.

This clonotype turned up a few times. This rearrangement joins TRBV5-1 to TRBJ2-7; no clear D. Germline CDR1 SGHRS, CDR2 YFSETQ. The CDR3 length is 13 residues. Trimming removed 2 bases from V and 2 bases from J, with 8 bases in between. The CDR3 sequence is CASSFGQAYEQYF. The CDR3 DNA reads TGCGCCAGCAGCTTTGGGCAGGCCTACGAGCAGTACTTC.

This clonotype was detected a few times. The chain uses TRBV7-2 and TRBJ2-7; D is possibly TRBD2 (5 bases). Germline lookup yields CDR1 SGHTA and CDR2 FQGNSA. This CDR3 is built from 11 residues. The ends were cut back, 7 bases at V and 3 bases at J, with 7 bases in the middle. CDR3 loop: CASTEGYEQYF. The CDR3 DNA reads TGTGCCAGCACCGAGGGCTACGAGCAGTACTTC.

The chain employs TRBV7-8 and TRBJ1-1, with unresolved D. The germline V gene encodes CDR1 SGHVS and CDR2 FQNEAQ. The CDR3 contains 13 residues. V was clipped by 3 bases and J by 5 bases, with 10 bases between them. Here the CDR3 DNA reads TGTGCCAGCAGCTTTGCGGGAAGGACTGAAGCTTTCTTT. It encodes CASSFAGRTEAFF.

This sequence joins TRBV24-1 and TRBJ2-5; no clear D gene. Trimming left V 6 bases short and J 4 bases short, with 5 bases between. CDR1 is KGHDR, CDR2 SFDVKD, per germline. The CDR3 contains 11 residues. Written as DNA, the CDR3 is TGTGCCACCAGTTCGGGAGAGACCCAGTACTTC. Amino acid sequence: CATSSGETQYF.

The V call is TRBV7-2, the J call TRBJ2-7; weak D call: TRBD1 (5 bases). This CDR3 is built from 14 residues. V lost 2 bases, J lost 2 bases, and 10 bases lay in between. Germline-derived CDR1 and CDR2 are SGHTA and FQGNSA. CDR3 protein: CASSLFDRAYEQYF. CDR3 nucleotides: TGTGCCAGCAGCTTATTCGACAGAGCCTACGAGCAGTACTTC.

This sequence joins TRBV19 and TRBJ2-1, with TRBD1 as a possible D gene (6 bases). The germline V and J ends were trimmed by 8 bases and 8 bases, with 19 bases remaining between them. CDR3 length: 14 amino acids. CDR1 is LNHDA, CDR2 SQIVND, per germline (reference sequence). For the CDR3, the DNA is TGTGCCAGTCTAAGGGGGACCCCCGGGGATGAGCAGTTCTTC. Translation: CASLRGTPGDEQFF.

The V gene is TRBV20-1, the J gene TRBJ2-7, with 7 bases identical to TRBD2. CDR1 DFQATT and CDR2 SNEGSKA come from the germline V gene (reference sequence). The CDR3 spans 13 residues. J lost 5 bases, V lost 6 bases, and 10 bases had no gene match. The CDR3: CSATGGGRHEQYF. CDR3 nucleotides: TGCAGTGCCACGGGAGGAGGTCGTCACGAGCAGTACTTC.

The V gene is TRBV2, the J gene TRBJ2-2, with TRBD2 identical over 9 bases. CDR3 length: 13 residues. Germline-derived CDR1 and CDR2 are SNHLY and FYNNEI. V trimming: 8 bases; J trimming: 4 bases; junction bases outside the gene matches: 2. The CDR3 is CASGTSLTGELFF. The CDR3 nucleotides read TGTGCCAGCGGGACTAGCCTCACCGGGGAGCTGTTTTTT.

The chain couples TRBV20-1 to TRBJ2-1, with 8 bases matching TRBD2. This CDR3 has 16 residues. The trim removed 0 bases at V and 8 bases at J, leaving 12 bases unmatched. The V gene's germline CDR1 is DFQATT and CDR2 SNEGSKA (reference sequence). This chain's CDR3 is CSARESRGRTNDEQFF. CDR3 DNA: TGCAGTGCTAGAGAATCACGCGGGAGGACGAACGATGAGCAGTTCTTC.